This T cell receptor (beta chain) was profiled in a study of T cell responses to AZD1222 COVID-19 vaccine. The CDR3 runs to 15 residues. The germline V gene encodes CDR1 MNHEY and CDR2 SVGAGI. V lost 5 bases, J lost 0 bases, and 7 bases stayed unmatched. The study, taken as a whole, reports: CD4 TCRs covered the whole spike, strongest at regions 160-218 and 743-854.

Concerning this clone itself: Its target is unknown.

Here immunoSEQ multiplex PCR was the method, and the copy in TCRdb shows in-frame clones only, minus some. Among about 70,000 clones listed, 85% were seen once. The sequence was collected from an adult in good health. The sample in question was peripheral blood, obtained on day 0 of AZD1222 vaccination. The chain links TRBV6-5 to TRBJ2-7; the match to TRBD2 covers 7 bases. CDR3 bases: TGTGCCAGCAGTCCGGGACTACGAAGCTCCTACGAGCAGTACTTC. Translation: CASSPGLRSSYEQYF.